This record looks at one TCR beta chain sequence and its context. Its antigen is as yet unknown. This record belongs to a study of cytomegalovirus exposure and HLA in healthy donors. Study-level results: In a later analysis, DRB1 alleles had the most associated TCRs; HLA-C alleles the fewest. Rare sequences made up most TCRs, while some public TCRs were found in many donors. Only CMV serostatus was available as immune exposure information.

Primers: 60 Vbeta forward and 13 Jbeta reverse. Libraries were prepared by immunoSEQ multiplex PCR; TCRdb keeps only in-frame clonotypes and omits some of them. This repertoire shows around 60,000 clones, 75% found once; its top ten account for under 25%. Healthy people donating bone marrow made up the donors. Sequencing was performed on PBMCs. This clonotype was obtained from a woman aged 40-49 years in good health and CMV-seropositive.

CDR3 loop: CAWSPPKARGGDYEQYF. In DNA, the CDR3 is TGTGCCTGGAGTCCCCCCAAGGCCCGGGGAGGGGACTACGAGCAGTACTTC. The chain combines TRBV30 with TRBJ2-7, with 7 positions matching TRBD2. Per the germline V gene, CDR1 is GTSNPN and CDR2 is SVGIG (reference sequence). V gave up 2 bases and J gave up 3 bases; unmatched junction bases: 16. The CDR3 totals 17 residues.